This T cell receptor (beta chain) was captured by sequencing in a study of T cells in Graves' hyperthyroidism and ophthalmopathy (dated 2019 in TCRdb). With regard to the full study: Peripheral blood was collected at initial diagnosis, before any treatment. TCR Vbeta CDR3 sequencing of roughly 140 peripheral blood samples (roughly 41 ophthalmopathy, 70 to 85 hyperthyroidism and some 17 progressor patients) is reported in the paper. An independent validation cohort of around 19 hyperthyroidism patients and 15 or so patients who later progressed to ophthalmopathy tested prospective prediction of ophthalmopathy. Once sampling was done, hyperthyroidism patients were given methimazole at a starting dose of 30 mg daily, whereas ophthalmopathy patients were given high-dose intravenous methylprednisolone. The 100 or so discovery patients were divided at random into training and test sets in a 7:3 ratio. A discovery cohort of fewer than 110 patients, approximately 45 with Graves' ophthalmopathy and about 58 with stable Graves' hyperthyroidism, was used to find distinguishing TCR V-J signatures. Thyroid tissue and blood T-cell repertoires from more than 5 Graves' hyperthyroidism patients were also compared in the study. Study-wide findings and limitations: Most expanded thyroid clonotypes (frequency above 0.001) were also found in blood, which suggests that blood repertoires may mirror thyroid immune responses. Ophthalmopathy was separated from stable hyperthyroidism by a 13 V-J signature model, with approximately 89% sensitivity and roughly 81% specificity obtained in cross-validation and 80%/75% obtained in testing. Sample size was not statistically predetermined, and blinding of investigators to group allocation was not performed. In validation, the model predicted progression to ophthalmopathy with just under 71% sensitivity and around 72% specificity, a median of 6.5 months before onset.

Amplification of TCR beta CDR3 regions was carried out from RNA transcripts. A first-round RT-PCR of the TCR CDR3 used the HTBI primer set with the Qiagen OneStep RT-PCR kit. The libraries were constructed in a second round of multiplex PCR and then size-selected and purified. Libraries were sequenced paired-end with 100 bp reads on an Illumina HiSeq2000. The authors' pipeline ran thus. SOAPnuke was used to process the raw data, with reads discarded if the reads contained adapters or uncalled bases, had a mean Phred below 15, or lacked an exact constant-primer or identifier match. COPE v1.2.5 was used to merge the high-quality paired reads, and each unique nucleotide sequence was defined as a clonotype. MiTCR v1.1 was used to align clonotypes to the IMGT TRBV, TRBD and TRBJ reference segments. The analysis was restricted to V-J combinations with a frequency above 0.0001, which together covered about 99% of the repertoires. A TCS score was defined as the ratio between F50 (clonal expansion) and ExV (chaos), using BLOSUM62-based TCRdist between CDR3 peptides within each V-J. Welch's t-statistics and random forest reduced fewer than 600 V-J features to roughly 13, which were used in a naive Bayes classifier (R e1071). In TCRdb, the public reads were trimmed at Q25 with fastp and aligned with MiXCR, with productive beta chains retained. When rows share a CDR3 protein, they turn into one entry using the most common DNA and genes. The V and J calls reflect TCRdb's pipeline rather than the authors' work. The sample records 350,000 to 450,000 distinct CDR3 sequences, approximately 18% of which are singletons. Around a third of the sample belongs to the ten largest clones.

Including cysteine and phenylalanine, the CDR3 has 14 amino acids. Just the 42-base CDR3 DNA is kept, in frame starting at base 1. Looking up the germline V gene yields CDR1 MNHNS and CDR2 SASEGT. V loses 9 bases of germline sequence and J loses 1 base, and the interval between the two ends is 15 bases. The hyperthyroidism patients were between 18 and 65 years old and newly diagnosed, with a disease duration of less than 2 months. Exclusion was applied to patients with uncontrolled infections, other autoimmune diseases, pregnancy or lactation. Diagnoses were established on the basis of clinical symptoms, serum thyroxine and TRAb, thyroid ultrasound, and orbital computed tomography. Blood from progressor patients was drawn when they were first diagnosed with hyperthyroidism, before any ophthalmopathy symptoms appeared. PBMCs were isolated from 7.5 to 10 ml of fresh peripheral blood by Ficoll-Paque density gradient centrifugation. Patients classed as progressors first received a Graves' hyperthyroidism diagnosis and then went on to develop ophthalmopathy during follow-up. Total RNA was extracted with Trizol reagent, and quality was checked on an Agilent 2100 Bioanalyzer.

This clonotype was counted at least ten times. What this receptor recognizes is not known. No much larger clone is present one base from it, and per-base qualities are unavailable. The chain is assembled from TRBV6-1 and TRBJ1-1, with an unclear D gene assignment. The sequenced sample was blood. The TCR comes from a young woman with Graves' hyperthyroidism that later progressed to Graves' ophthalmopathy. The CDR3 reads CASEKPGSNTEAFF. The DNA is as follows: TGTGCCAGTGAAAAACCAGGATCGAACACTGAAGCTTTCTTT.